The 20 T cell receptor beta chains below come from one sample, sequenced in a study of CD8 T cells in Susac syndrome. An input of about 0.5 to 1 ug of RNA was subjected to reverse transcription using random hexamers. TCRdb fed the immunoSEQ multiplex PCR reads into MiXCR, producing one record per CDR3 protein. The sample yields about 200,000 distinct CDR3 sequences, around 90% seen once. Sequencing was carried out using CD4+ T cells from PBMCs. The receptors here all came from a human donor with Susac syndrome.

The chain recombines TRBV19 with TRBJ2-3, with unresolved D. The CDR3 contains 11 residues. V lost 3 bases to trimming and J lost 5 bases, with 3 bases between them. CDR1 and CDR2 (germline): LNHDA, SQIVND (reference sequence). CDR3 region: CASSIRDTQYF. CDR3 bases: TGTGCCAGTAGTATTCGAGATACGCAGTATTTT.

The rearrangement joins TRBV12-3 or TRBV12-4 to TRBJ2-3; 10 nucleotides align to TRBD2. The CDR3 covers 15 residues. V shed 3 bases and J 5 bases; nucleotides not matched to a gene: 5. The CDR3 spells CASSLGASGGDTQYF. DNA for the CDR3: TGTGCCAGCAGTTTGGGCGCTAGCGGGGGAGATACGCAGTATTTT.

The chain is built from TRBV20-1 and TRBJ2-5; the D is unclear. V lost 6 bases, J lost 1 base, and 6 bases lay in between. CDR3 size: 11 residues. The germline gives CDR1 DFQATT, CDR2 SNEGSKA (reference sequence). CDR3: CSAAGQETQYF. DNA of the CDR3: TGCAGTGCCGCCGGCCAAGAGACCCAGTACTTC.

This clonotype was counted once. The chain couples TRBV13 to TRBJ1-5; D is unclear. V was trimmed by 3 bases and J by 1 base, leaving 10 bases between them. Germline assignment: CDR1 PRHDT and CDR2 FYEKMQ (reference sequence). The CDR3 runs to 15 residues. In DNA form, the CDR3 reads TGTGCCAGCAGCTTGAAGAAAGGAAGCAATCAGCCCCAGCATTTT. This codes for CASSLKKGSNQPQHF.

The chain couples TRBV9 to TRBJ2-5; TRBD2 matches at 12 bases. CDR3 length: 17 amino acids. Germline assignment: CDR1 SGDLS and CDR2 YYNGEE. The J segment lost 7 bases and the V segment lost 3 bases, leaving 13 bases of the junction unmatched. CDR3 sequence: CASSALGTSGRFGTQYF. CDR3 in DNA: TGTGCCAGCAGCGCCCTAGGGACTAGCGGGCGCTTTGGGACCCAGTACTTC.

The gene calls are TRBV5-4 and TRBJ1-2; tentative D call: TRBD1 (6 bases). Trimming took off 0 bases at V and 4 bases at J, with 22 bases between the two ends. The CDR3 covers 18 residues. Germline lookup yields CDR1 SGHNT and CDR2 YYREEE (reference sequence). The CDR3 bases are TGTGCCAGCAGCTTGGCCCCGGGGGCGAGCCCGGGGGGCTATGGCTACACCTTC. This codes for CASSLAPGASPGGYGYTF.

In its sample, this clonotype was seen once. J is TRBJ2-5 and V is TRBV20-1; TRBD2 aligns across 9 bases. The CDR3 has 14 residues. Trimming took 6 bases from V and 1 from J; bases not matched to a gene: 6. In germline, CDR1 is DFQATT, CDR2 SNEGSKA (reference sequence). The CDR3 DNA reads as TGCAGTGCGACTCCGACTAGCGGCCAAGAGACCCAGTACTTC. This gives the protein CSATPTSGQETQYF.

Concerning this clonotype itself: A junction end diverges from the germline sequence, so it may reflect a read error. The chain joins TRBV6-6 to TRBJ1-5; D gene ambiguous. Germline V lookup: CDR1 MNHNY, CDR2 SVGAGI (reference sequence). The CDR3 sequence is 16 residues long. The DNA of the CDR3 is TGTGCCAGCAGTTATTATACAACTTATAGCAATCAGACCCAGCATTTT. Translated: CASSYYTTYSNQTQHF.

This clonotype was seen just once. CDR3 DNA sequence: TGTGCCAGCAGTAACACAGGGGGGAGGCAAGAGACCCAGTACTTC. Protein product: CASSNTGGRQETQYF. The rearrangement uses TRBV2 and TRBJ2-5, with 8 positions matching TRBD1. The CDR3 is 15 amino acids. Unmatched junction bases numbered 7, after V lost 5 bases and J lost 2 bases. From germline, CDR1 is SNHLY and CDR2 FYNNEI.

V and J are TRBV12-3 or TRBV12-4 and TRBJ1-5, with TRBD1 as a possible D gene (6 bases). The CDR3 spans 15 residues. The V end was cut by 0 bases, the J end by 3 bases, with 9 bases between. The DNA for the CDR3 is TGTGCCAGCAGTTTAGCCAGGGGTCCCAATCAGCCCCAGCATTTT. This sequence encodes CASSLARGPNQPQHF.

The V gene is TRBV7-9, the J gene TRBJ1-1; 11 positions agree with TRBD1. CDR3 size: 16 residues. V was pared by 5 bases and J by 6 bases, with 11 bases of the junction left unmatched. Germline loops: CDR1 SEHNR, CDR2 FQNEAQ (reference sequence). The CDR3 DNA reads as TGTGCCAGCAGCCCATGGAGGGGGACAGGGGGGTCTGAAGCTTTCTTT. Translation gives CASSPWRGTGGSEAFF. Full variable domain (missing parts from reference TRBV7-9 and TRBJ1-1): DTGVSQNPRHKITKRGQNVTFRCDPISEHNRLYWYRQTLGQGPEFLTYFQNEAQLEKSRLLSDRFSAERPKGSFSTLEIQRTEQGDSAMYLCASSPWRGTGGSEAFFGQGTRLTVV.

This clonotype was seen only once. This sequence joins TRBV19 and TRBJ1-6; tentatively, D is TRBD1 (5 bases). The CDR3 has 14 residues. Germline loops: CDR1 LNHDA, CDR2 SQIVND (reference sequence). The germline V and J ends were trimmed by 2 bases and 7 bases, with 9 bases remaining between them. CDR3 region: CASSILGDNSPLHF. The CDR3 DNA reads TGTGCCAGTAGTATACTTGGGGACAATTCACCCCTCCACTTT.

This CDR3 reads CASADRVGNQPQHF. CDR3 DNA sequence: TGTGCCAGCGCGGACAGGGTCGGCAATCAGCCCCAGCATTTT. The chain carries TRBV28 and TRBJ1-5, with 8 bases aligning to TRBD1. The V gene's germline CDR1 is MDHEN and CDR2 SYDVKM. J gave up 2 bases and V 8 bases, and 5 bases lay outside the gene matches. This CDR3 has 14 residues.

V gene TRBV2 combines with J gene TRBJ2-1; no clear D. Germline CDR1 is SNHLY and CDR2 is FYNNEI. CDR3 length: 13 residues. With 6 bases removed from V and 5 bases from J, the gap between germline ends came to 11 bases. CDR3 region: CASRPDTDNEQFF. The CDR3 DNA reads as TGTGCCAGCAGACCAGACACAGACAATGAGCAGTTCTTC.

The V and J genes are TRBV6-1 and TRBJ1-1; D gene unclear. V lost 3 bases, J lost 6 bases, and 17 bases lay in between. The CDR3 is 15 residues long. The germline gives CDR1 MNHNS, CDR2 SASEGT. CDR3 DNA: TGTGCCAGCAGTGATACGGAGACGAGAGCAGCTGAAGCTTTCTTT. Its protein is CASSDTETRAAEAFF.

Note on this clonotype: A read error may account for a junction end that differs from germline. The J gene is TRBJ1-2, the V gene TRBV9; D perhaps matches TRBD1 (5 bases). CDR3 length: 15 residues. Per the germline V gene, CDR1 is SGDLS and CDR2 is YYNGEE. The CDR3 DNA is TGTGCCAGCAGCCTGGCTCACAGGAGTAACTATGGCTACGCCTTC. Protein product: CASSLAHRSNYGYAF.

The chain joins TRBV5-1 to TRBJ2-7; D tentatively fits TRBD1 or TRBD2 (5 bases each). The V gene lost 3 bases and the J gene lost 7 bases, with 20 bases spanning the gap. CDR3 length: 15 amino acids. Germline assignment: CDR1 SGHRS and CDR2 YFSETQ. This chain's CDR3 is CASSSYGDAAREQYF. The DNA for the CDR3 is TGCGCCAGCAGCTCGTACGGGGACGCGGCGAGGGAGCAGTACTTC. Drawing the rest from reference TRBV5-1 and TRBJ2-7, the complete variable domain is KAGVTQTPRYLIKTRGQQVTLSCSPISGHRSVSWYQQTPGQGLQFLFEYFSETQRNKGNFPGRFSGRQFSNSRSEMNVSTLELGDSALYLCASSSYGDAAREQYFGPGTRLTVT.

The chain joins TRBV7-9 to TRBJ2-3; 13 nucleotides agree with TRBD2. The V and J ends lost 5 bases and 4 bases, in that order; junction bases with no gene match: 15. CDR3 size: 19 residues. Per the germline V gene, CDR1 is SEHNR and CDR2 is FQNEAQ (reference sequence). In DNA, the CDR3 is TGTGCCAGCAGCCCCGGGACAGTACTAGCGGGGGGGCCCGCAGATACGCAGTATTTT. This gives the protein CASSPGTVLAGGPADTQYF.

The rearrangement joins TRBV7-2 to TRBJ1-3; 7 bases line up with TRBD1. This CDR3 is built from 13 residues. V shed 3 bases and J 12 bases; nucleotides not matched to a gene: 8. Germline loops: CDR1 SGHTA, CDR2 FQGNSA. The CDR3 sequence is CASSFNVQGIIYF. The CDR3 region has the DNA TGTGCCAGCAGCTTTAACGTACAGGGGATCATATATTTT.

This clonotype is a singleton in its sample. CDR3: CSARGTGGWESTEAFF. The DNA of the CDR3 is TGCAGTGCTAGGGGGACAGGGGGCTGGGAGAGCACTGAAGCTTTCTTT. The V and J genes are TRBV20-1 and TRBJ1-1, with 12 bases aligning to TRBD1. Germline V gives CDR1 DFQATT, CDR2 SNEGSKA (reference sequence). There are 16 residues in the CDR3. The ends lost 3 bases at V and 4 bases at J; junction bases unmatched: 9.